This T cell receptor (beta chain) comes out of a study of cytomegalovirus exposure and HLA in healthy donors. In the study overall: According to later analysis, the same platform produced the roughly 120 validation and about 700 first-cohort repertoires.

Germline V CDR1 and CDR2: MDHEN, SYDVKM. The CDR3 runs 13 residues. Sequencing was performed with immunoSEQ multiplex PCR; in TCRdb, only in-frame clones are kept and a portion is missing. The data show fewer than 250,000 clones, 86% seen once. Points on this clone: No antigen is known for it. Mismatch with germline at one junction end may stem from a read error.

Broader study findings: High sensitivity and specificity were reportedly achieved when the classifier diagnosed cytomegalovirus status. It was found in a later analysis that first-cohort TCR clusters tended to co-occur in the roughly 120 validation repertoires. Among TCR beta chains, those listed as cytomegalovirus-associated numbered about 160.

The source material was PBMCs. The V gene is TRBV28, the J gene TRBJ2-3, with 9 bases fitting TRBD2. The sequence came from a woman in her late teens or twenties in good health and CMV-seronegative. CDR3: CASSLRGLAGWRF. CDR3 bases: TGTGCCAGCAGTTTACGTGGTCTAGCGGGGTGGCGGTTT.